A single sample gave rise to the 29 T cell receptor beta chains below, sequenced in a study of blood T cell repertoires in COVID-19. Assay: immunoSEQ multiplex PCR; the TCRdb copy retains only in-frame clones and omits some. This repertoire shows 250,000 to 400,000 clones, around 85% found once; its top ten account for 1.9%. The sequencing input was PBMCs or T cells enriched from blood (not recorded which). The receptors were sampled from a woman under 40 who had been exposed to COVID-19.

The chain combines TRBV7-9 with TRBJ2-5; 9 bases agree with TRBD1. This CDR3 contains 14 residues. Germline values: CDR1 SEHNR, CDR2 FQNEAQ (reference sequence). V gave up 5 bases and J gave up 5 bases; unmatched junction bases: 6. The CDR3 loop reads CASSHRGREETQYF. The CDR3 DNA follows: TGTGCCAGCAGCCACAGGGGGCGCGAGGAGACCCAGTACTTC.

The chain uses TRBV6-5 and TRBJ2-1; D is unclear. The V gene lost 2 bases and the J gene lost 2 bases, with 4 bases spanning the gap. The CDR3 covers 13 residues. Germline V gives CDR1 MNHEY, CDR2 SVGAGI. CDR3 sequence reads: CASSYNTYNEQFF. Written as DNA, the CDR3 is TGTGCCAGCAGTTACAACACCTACAATGAGCAGTTCTTC.

This chain joins TRBV10-3 and TRBJ2-7; 7 bases map to TRBD2. The V and J ends lost 11 bases and 2 bases, in that order; junction bases with no gene match: 9. The CDR3 consists of 13 residues. Per the germline V gene, CDR1 is ENHRY and CDR2 is SYGVKD. The CDR3 reads CAARGGDPYEQYF. The CDR3 coding sequence is TGTGCCGCCCGGGGAGGGGACCCCTACGAGCAGTACTTC.

The chain recombines TRBV2 with TRBJ2-1; D uncertain. Trimming removed 1 base from V and 7 bases from J, with 14 bases in between. The CDR3 totals 15 residues. Looked up from germline, CDR1 is SNHLY and CDR2 is FYNNEI. CDR3 bases: TGTGCCAGCAGTGAAGGTCCCCCCCCCAGGAATGAGCAGTTCTTC. Protein product: CASSEGPPPRNEQFF.

The rearrangement joins TRBV27 to TRBJ2-3, with D possibly being TRBD2 (6 bases). This CDR3 has 16 amino acids. CDR1 MNHEY and CDR2 SMNVEV come from the germline V gene (reference sequence). V gave up 6 bases and J gave up 2 bases, with 18 bases separating them. The chain's CDR3 is CASSRRPGLTTDTQYF. CDR3 in DNA: TGTGCCAGCAGCAGACGACCGGGACTCACCACAGATACGCAGTATTTT.

This chain connects TRBV12-2 to TRBJ2-3; the table assigns TRBD2, which was not confirmed against the DNA. TRBV12-2 is a documented pseudogene. This CDR3 has 18 amino acids. The CDR3 reads CASRYLYRGRELADTQYF. CDR3 in DNA: TGTGCAAGTCGCTACTTGTACCGGGGGCGGGAGTTAGCAGATACGCAGTATTTT.

The chain recombines TRBV6-6 with TRBJ1-1; no firm D call. V was shortened by 5 bases and J by 7 bases, with 8 bases between the two germline ends. Germline V gene sequence: CDR1 MNHNY, CDR2 SVGAGI (reference sequence). The CDR3 is 11 residues long. Here the CDR3 DNA reads TGTGCCAGCAGTCCCCAAATTGAAGCTTTCTTT. Amino acid sequence: CASSPQIEAFF.

V and J are TRBV20-1 and TRBJ1-2; D might be TRBD1 (6 bases). This CDR3 contains 11 residues. V lost 6 bases and J 8 bases, leaving 13 bases between the germline ends. Germline CDR1 is DFQATT and CDR2 is SNEGSKA (reference sequence). The CDR3 DNA is TGCAGTGCGCGGGGGGCTGGAGGCTACACCTTC. Its translation is CSARGAGGYTF.

The rearrangement links TRBV5-1 to TRBJ1-5, with D possibly matching TRBD1 (5 bases). Per germline, CDR1 SGHRS and CDR2 YFSETQ. The CDR3 is 15 amino acids. Trimming cost V 4 bases and J 0 bases, with 11 bases left between them. CDR3 nucleotides: TGCGCCAGCAGCCCGGACACAGGTAGCAATCAGCCCCAGCATTTT. It encodes CASSPDTGSNQPQHF.

The chain links TRBV2 to TRBJ2-5, with 7 bases identical to TRBD1. The CDR3 loop spans 14 amino acids. Per germline, CDR1 SNHLY and CDR2 FYNNEI. Unmatched junction bases numbered 8, after V lost 6 bases and J lost 4 bases. The CDR3 here is CASRTGTERETQYF. CDR3 sequence (DNA): TGTGCCAGCAGAACCGGGACAGAGAGAGAGACCCAGTACTTC.

The gene calls are TRBV19 and TRBJ2-6, with TRBD1 as a possible D gene (6 bases). CDR3 size: 17 residues. Between the trimmed V and J ends, which lost 9 bases and 2 bases, there was a span of 20 bases. CDR1 LNHDA and CDR2 SQIVND come from the germline V gene (reference sequence). In nucleotides, the CDR3 is TGTGCCAGCGAAGGGGGACAAACTATACCTGGGGCCAACGTCCTGACTTTC. Translation gives CASEGGQTIPGANVLTF.

The V gene is TRBV30, the J gene TRBJ1-6; 9 nucleotides agree with TRBD1. CDR1 GTSNPN and CDR2 SVGIG come from the germline V gene (reference sequence). The CDR3 contains 15 residues. V shed 5 bases and J 7 bases; nucleotides not matched to a gene: 9. The CDR3 DNA is TGTGCCTGGTTTCATGACAGGGGGGGGAATTCACCCCTCCACTTT. It codes for CAWFHDRGGNSPLHF.

This clone was found once. V usage is TRBV18 and J usage is TRBJ2-3; D may be TRBD1 (6 bases). Between the trimmed V and J ends, which lost 2 bases and 1 base, there was a span of 10 bases. The CDR3 is 15 amino acids. The germline CDR1 and CDR2 sequences are KGHSH and LQKENI. The CDR3, as DNA: TGTGCCAGCTCACCAACGGCAGGGGGCACAGATACGCAGTATTTT. The encoded protein is CASSPTAGGTDTQYF.

This chain connects TRBV19 to TRBJ1-1; no reliable D call. Germline V lookup: CDR1 LNHDA, CDR2 SQIVND (reference sequence). The CDR3 loop spans 12 amino acids. The ends were cut back, 5 bases at V and 10 bases at J, with 14 bases in the middle. The CDR3 here is CASSPGLYGAFF. Written as DNA, the CDR3 is TGTGCCAGTAGTCCAGGACTATACGGAGCTTTCTTT.

This chain uses TRBV3-1 (or the pseudogene TRBV3-2) with TRBJ2-4; D remains unclear. The CDR3 spans 14 residues. Per the germline V gene, CDR1 is LGHDT and CDR2 is YNNKEL (reference sequence). V lost 1 base and J 9 bases, leaving 13 bases between the germline ends. The CDR3 region is CASSQGVLDFIQYF. DNA for the CDR3: TGTGCCAGCAGCCAAGGAGTGCTCGACTTCATTCAGTACTTC.

This chain joins TRBV4-2 and TRBJ2-7; 8 bases match TRBD2. With 3 bases clipped from V and 0 bases from J, the junction kept 13 bases outside the gene matches. Germline assignment: CDR1 LGHNA and CDR2 YNFKEQ. The CDR3 runs to 18 residues. For the CDR3, the DNA is TGTGCCAGCAGCCAGGAATCTATCGCGGGGGGACTCTCCTACGAGCAGTACTTC. This codes for CASSQESIAGGLSYEQYF.

The genes are TRBV28 and TRBJ2-2; TRBD1 matches 7 bases. The CDR3 runs to 17 residues. Trimming took 8 bases from V and 2 from J; bases not matched to a gene: 14. Looked up from germline, CDR1 is MDHEN and CDR2 is SYDVKM. CDR3 sequence: CASPPQTGQPNTGELFF. DNA of the CDR3: TGTGCCAGCCCGCCCCAAACGGGACAGCCAAACACCGGGGAGCTGTTTTTT.

The V gene is TRBV4-2, the J gene TRBJ2-1, with D possibly TRBD2 on 6 matching bases. The germline gives CDR1 LGHNA, CDR2 YNFKEQ. Trimming left V 0 bases short and J 1 base short, with 10 bases between. The CDR3 covers 16 residues. The CDR3 protein is CASSQDATRSYNEQFF. In DNA form, the CDR3 reads TGTGCCAGCAGCCAAGATGCGACTAGATCCTACAATGAGCAGTTCTTC.

This clone was recorded only once. At the DNA level, this CDR3 is encoded by other sequences in the same sample as well. The chain recombines TRBV12-3 or TRBV12-4 with TRBJ1-2; tentatively, D is TRBD1 (6 bases). Between the trimmed V and J ends, which lost 2 bases and 2 bases, there was a span of 6 bases. The CDR3 spans 13 residues. The CDR3 sequence is CASSLQGNYGYTF. The CDR3 bases are TGTGCCAGCAGTTTACAGGGGAACTATGGCTACACCTTC.

V and J are TRBV5-1 and TRBJ2-5; 10 bases are shared with TRBD2. The V segment lost 0 bases and the J segment 2 bases; nucleotides outside the gene matches: 1. The CDR3 extends over 15 amino acids. Germline lookup yields CDR1 SGHRS and CDR2 YFSETQ. The DNA of the CDR3 is TGCGCCAGCAGCTTGGAAGCGGGAGGGCAAGAGACCCAGTACTTC. This encodes CASSLEAGGQETQYF. The complete variable domain, with remaining parts taken from reference TRBV5-1 and TRBJ2-5, reads KAGVTQTPRYLIKTRGQQVTLSCSPISGHRSVSWYQQTPGQGLQFLFEYFSETQRNKGNFPGRFSGRQFSNSRSEMNVSTLELGDSALYLCASSLEAGGQETQYFGPGTRLLVL.

The table lists this clone with a few counts. The chain has TRBV6-2 or TRBV6-3 and TRBJ1-2, with 7 bases that match TRBD1. Germline lookup yields CDR1 MNHEY and CDR2 SVGEGT. V lost 4 bases and J lost 2; bases outside the gene matches: 4. The CDR3 length is 14 residues. The CDR3 loop reads CASSFSDRNYGYTF. As DNA, the CDR3 is TGTGCCAGCAGTTTCTCGGACAGGAACTATGGCTACACCTTC.

The rearrangement links TRBV7-8 to TRBJ1-3; 7 positions agree with TRBD1. This CDR3 comprises 16 residues. The trim removed 1 base at V and 0 bases at J, leaving 3 bases unmatched. Germline values: CDR1 SGHVS, CDR2 FQNEAQ. CDR3 DNA: TGTGCCAGCAGCTTAGAATACAGGGGCTCTGGAAACACCATATATTTT. This translates into CASSLEYRGSGNTIYF. Drawing the rest from reference TRBV7-8 and TRBJ1-3, the complete variable domain is GAGVSQSPRYKVAKRGQDVALRCDPISGHVSLFWYQQALGQGPEFLTYFQNEAQLDKSGLPSDRFFAERPEGSVSTLKIQRTQQEDSAVYLCASSLEYRGSGNTIYFGEGSWLTVV.

The V and J genes are TRBV2 and TRBJ2-1, with TRBD2 matching 9 bases. The CDR3 sequence is 15 residues long. J was trimmed by 6 bases and V by 2 bases; bases with no gene match: 5. From germline, CDR1 is SNHLY and CDR2 FYNNEI. CDR3 protein: CASSELAGRPNEQFF. The CDR3 DNA follows: TGTGCCAGCAGTGAACTAGCGGGACGTCCCAATGAGCAGTTCTTC.

Written as DNA, the CDR3 is TGTGCCAGCAGCTTCCCTAGCGGAGTGAACACCGGGGAGCTGTTTTTT. Its translation: CASSFPSGVNTGELFF. The chain combines TRBV7-8 with TRBJ2-2; TRBD2 aligns across 7 bases. Germline CDR1 SGHVS, CDR2 FQNEAQ. The CDR3 contains 16 residues. After removal of 3 bases from V and 1 base from J, the junction contained 5 bases not matched to a gene. Based on the CDR3 plus reference TRBV7-8 and TRBJ2-2, the full variable domain is GAGVSQSPRYKVAKRGQDVALRCDPISGHVSLFWYQQALGQGPEFLTYFQNEAQLDKSGLPSDRFFAERPEGSVSTLKIQRTQQEDSAVYLCASSFPSGVNTGELFFGEGSRLTVL.

The V call is TRBV6-5, the J call TRBJ1-6; 7 bases are a match to TRBD1. This CDR3 is 13 amino acids long. Germline loops: CDR1 MNHEY, CDR2 SVGAGI. Trimming at V came to 5 bases and at J to 7 bases, leaving 2 bases not matched to a gene. CDR3: CASSPGGNSPLHF. The CDR3 coding sequence is TGTGCCAGCAGTCCAGGGGGGAATTCACCCCTCCACTTT.

This chain connects TRBV10-2 to TRBJ2-7; D not resolved. The CDR3 runs 15 residues. Trimming took off 6 bases at V and 1 base at J, with 16 bases between the two ends. Germline lookup yields CDR1 WSHSY and CDR2 SAAADI. The CDR3 region is CASRESSSLSYEQYF. The CDR3 DNA is TGCGCCAGCAGAGAATCTAGTTCTCTTTCCTACGAGCAGTACTTC.

The count of this clone is one. The chain links TRBV9 to TRBJ2-1, with 9 positions matching TRBD2. The V gene end was trimmed by 1 base and the J gene end by 2 bases; junction bases not matched to a gene: 4. CDR3 length: 16 residues. The germline V gene has CDR1 SGDLS and CDR2 YYNGEE. CDR3 sequence: CASSVNGGGAYNEQFF. DNA of the CDR3: TGTGCCAGCAGCGTAAACGGCGGGGGGGCCTACAATGAGCAGTTCTTC.

The chain carries TRBV19 and TRBJ1-4, with 7 bases lining up with TRBD1. Germline V gene sequence: CDR1 LNHDA, CDR2 SQIVND (reference sequence). V shed 7 bases, J shed 4 bases, and the junction held 6 bases outside the gene matches. The CDR3 totals 14 residues. The CDR3 DNA sequence: TGTGCCAGTACAATTTCAGGGGGTAATGAAAAACTGTTTTTT. This encodes CASTISGGNEKLFF.

J is TRBJ1-2 and V is TRBV28, with 9 bases that match TRBD1. Germline loops: CDR1 MDHEN, CDR2 SYDVKM. The length of the CDR3 is 14 residues. The junction had 9 bases not matched to a gene; V was cut back by 6 bases and J by 7 bases. DNA for the CDR3: TGTGCCAGCAGCCGCCGGGACAGGGCTTTTGGCTACACCTTC. Translation gives CASSRRDRAFGYTF.